This T cell receptor beta chain was captured in a study of blood T cells in healthy people across ages. Together with a sample-barcoded 5' primer, a J-beta primer mix was included in a second PCR lasting roughly 6 to 12 cycles. From the 5' RACE reads, TCRdb called clonotypes with MiXCR, one entry per CDR3 protein. The table lists about 780,000 distinct CDR3 sequences, under 30% of them singletons, with about 3% in the top ten. This clonotype has a handful of counts. The CDR3 has 12 amino acids. The germline V gene encodes CDR1 SQVTM and CDR2 ANQGSEA. J was trimmed by 6 bases and V by 6 bases; bases with no gene match: 5. The same data also contributed to another study, on T cells of mothers and their children.

The sample consisted of blood. The clonotype was recovered from a boy younger than 18 in good health. This chain links TRBV29-1 with TRBJ1-1; 9 nucleotides line up with TRBD1. CDR3 sequence reads: CSVVDRGSEAFF. The DNA of the CDR3 is TGCAGCGTGGTGGACAGGGGATCTGAAGCTTTCTTT.